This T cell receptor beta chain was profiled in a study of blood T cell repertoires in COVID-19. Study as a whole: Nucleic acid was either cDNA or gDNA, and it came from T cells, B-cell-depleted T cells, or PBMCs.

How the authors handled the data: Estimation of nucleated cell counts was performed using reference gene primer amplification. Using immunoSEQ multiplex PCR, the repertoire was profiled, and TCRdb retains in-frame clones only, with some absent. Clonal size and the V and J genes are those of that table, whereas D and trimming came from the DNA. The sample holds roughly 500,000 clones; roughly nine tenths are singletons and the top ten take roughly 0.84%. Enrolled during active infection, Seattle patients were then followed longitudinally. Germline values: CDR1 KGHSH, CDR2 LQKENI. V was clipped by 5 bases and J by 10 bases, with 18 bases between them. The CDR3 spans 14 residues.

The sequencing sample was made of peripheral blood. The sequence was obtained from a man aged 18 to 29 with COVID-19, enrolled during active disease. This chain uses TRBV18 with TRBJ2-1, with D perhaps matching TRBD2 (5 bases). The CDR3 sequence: CASSSGIVSGEQFF. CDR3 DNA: TGTGCCAGCTCATCCGGGATTGTTTCGGGCGAGCAGTTCTTC.